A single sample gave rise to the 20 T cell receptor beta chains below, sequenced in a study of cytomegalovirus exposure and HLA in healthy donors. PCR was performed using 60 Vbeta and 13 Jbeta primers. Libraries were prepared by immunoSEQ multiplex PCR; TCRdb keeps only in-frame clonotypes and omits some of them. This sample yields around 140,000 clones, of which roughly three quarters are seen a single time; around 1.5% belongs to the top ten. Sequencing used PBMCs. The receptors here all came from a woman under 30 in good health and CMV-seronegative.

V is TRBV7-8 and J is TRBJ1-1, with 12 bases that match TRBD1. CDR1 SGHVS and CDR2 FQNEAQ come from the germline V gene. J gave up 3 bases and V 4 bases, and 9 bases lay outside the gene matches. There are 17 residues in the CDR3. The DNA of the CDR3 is TGTGCCAGCAGCTGGGGGACAGGGGGCGGAGGGGACACTGAAGCTTTCTTT. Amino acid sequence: CASSWGTGGGGDTEAFF.

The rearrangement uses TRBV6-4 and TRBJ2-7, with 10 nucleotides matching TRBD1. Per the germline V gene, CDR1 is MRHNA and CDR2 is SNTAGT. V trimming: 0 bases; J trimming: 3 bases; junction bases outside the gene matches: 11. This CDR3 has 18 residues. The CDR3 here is CASSDSRFLGQGYYEQYF. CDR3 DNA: TGTGCCAGCAGTGACTCGAGGTTTCTGGGACAGGGGTACTACGAGCAGTACTTC.

Here the CDR3 DNA reads TGTGCCTGGAGTGTACAAAAACTAGCGGGATGGGTGAGGGCGCAGTATTTT. Residues: CAWSVQKLAGWVRAQYF. The V and J genes are TRBV30 and TRBJ2-3, with 10 bases identical to TRBD2. CDR1 is GTSNPN and CDR2 is SVGIG in the germline V gene (reference sequence). With 0 bases clipped from V and 10 bases from J, the junction kept 16 bases outside the gene matches. The CDR3 covers 17 residues.

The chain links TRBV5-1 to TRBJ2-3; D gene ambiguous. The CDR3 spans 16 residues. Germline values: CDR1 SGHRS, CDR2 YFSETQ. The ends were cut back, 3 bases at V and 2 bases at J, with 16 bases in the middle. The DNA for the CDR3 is TGCGCCAGCAGCTCTGGTGGAGACGCCTACACAGATACGCAGTATTTT. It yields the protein CASSSGGDAYTDTQYF.

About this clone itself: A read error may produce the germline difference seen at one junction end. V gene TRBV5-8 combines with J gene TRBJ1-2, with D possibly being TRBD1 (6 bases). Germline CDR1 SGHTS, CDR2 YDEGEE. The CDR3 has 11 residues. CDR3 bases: TGTGCCAGCAGCTTTGACAGGCTCAACGCCTTC. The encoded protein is CASSFDRLNAF.

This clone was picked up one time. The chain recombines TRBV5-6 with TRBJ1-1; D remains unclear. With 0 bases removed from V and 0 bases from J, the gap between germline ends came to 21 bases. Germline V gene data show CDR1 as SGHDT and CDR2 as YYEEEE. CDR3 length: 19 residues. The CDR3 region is CASSLVGPASPGMNTEAFF. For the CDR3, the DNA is TGTGCCAGCAGCTTGGTCGGCCCTGCTAGTCCGGGGATGAACACTGAAGCTTTCTTT.

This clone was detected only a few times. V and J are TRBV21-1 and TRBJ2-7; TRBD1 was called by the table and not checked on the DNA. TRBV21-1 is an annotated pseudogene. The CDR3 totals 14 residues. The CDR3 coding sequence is TGTGCCAGCAGCAAAGAGTACAACTCCTACGAGCAGTACTTC. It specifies CASSKEYNSYEQYF.

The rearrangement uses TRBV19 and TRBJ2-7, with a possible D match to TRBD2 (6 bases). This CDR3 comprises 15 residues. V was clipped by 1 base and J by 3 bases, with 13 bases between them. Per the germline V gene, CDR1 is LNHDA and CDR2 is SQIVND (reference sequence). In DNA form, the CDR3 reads TGTGCCAGTAGTATAGGTAGCGGAACAGGCTACGAGCAGTACTTC. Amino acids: CASSIGSGTGYEQYF. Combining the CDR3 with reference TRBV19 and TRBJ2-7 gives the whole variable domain DGGITQSPKYLFRKEGQNVTLSCEQNLNHDAMYWYRQDPGQGLRLIYYSQIVNDFQKGDIAEGYSVSREKKESFPLTVTSAQKNPTAFYLCASSIGSGTGYEQYFGPGTRLTVT.

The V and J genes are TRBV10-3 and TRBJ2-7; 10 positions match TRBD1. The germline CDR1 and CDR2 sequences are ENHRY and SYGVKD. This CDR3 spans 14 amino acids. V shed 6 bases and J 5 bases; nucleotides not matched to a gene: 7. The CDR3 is CAIRGDRGLNEQYF. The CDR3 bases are TGTGCCATCAGAGGGGACAGGGGCCTCAACGAGCAGTACTTC.

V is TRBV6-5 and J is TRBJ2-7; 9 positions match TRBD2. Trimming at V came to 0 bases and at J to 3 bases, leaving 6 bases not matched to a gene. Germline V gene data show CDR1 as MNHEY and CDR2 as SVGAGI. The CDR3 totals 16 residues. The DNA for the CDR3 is TGTGCCAGCAGTTACTCCCGACTAGCGGAACGCTACGAGCAGTACTTC. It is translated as CASSYSRLAERYEQYF.

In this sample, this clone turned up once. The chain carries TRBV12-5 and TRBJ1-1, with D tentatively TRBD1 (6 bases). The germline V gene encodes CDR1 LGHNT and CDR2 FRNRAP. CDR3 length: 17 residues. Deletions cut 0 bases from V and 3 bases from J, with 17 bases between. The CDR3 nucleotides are TGTGCTAGTGGTTTGGTAGTTACAGGGAATCGAGACACTGAAGCTTTCTTT. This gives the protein CASGLVVTGNRDTEAFF.

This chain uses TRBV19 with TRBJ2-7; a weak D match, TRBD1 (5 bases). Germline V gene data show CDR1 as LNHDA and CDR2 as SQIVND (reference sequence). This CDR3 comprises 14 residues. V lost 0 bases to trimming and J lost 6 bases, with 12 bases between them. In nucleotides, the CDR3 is TGTGCCAGTAGTATAGATATTGGCAGGGCCGAGCAGTACTTC. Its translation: CASSIDIGRAEQYF.

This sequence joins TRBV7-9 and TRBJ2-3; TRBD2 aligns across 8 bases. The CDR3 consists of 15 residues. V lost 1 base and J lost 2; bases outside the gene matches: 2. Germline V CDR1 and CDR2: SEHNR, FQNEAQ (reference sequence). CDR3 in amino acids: CASSLGGLVTDTQYF. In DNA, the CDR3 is TGTGCCAGCAGCTTAGGGGGACTAGTCACAGATACGCAGTATTTT.

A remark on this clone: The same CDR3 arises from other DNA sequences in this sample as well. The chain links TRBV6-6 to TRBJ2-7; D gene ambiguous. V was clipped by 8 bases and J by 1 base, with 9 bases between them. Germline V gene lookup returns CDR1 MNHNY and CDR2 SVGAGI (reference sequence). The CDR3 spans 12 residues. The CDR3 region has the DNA TGTGCCAGCGTCTCCCGTTCCTACGAGCAGTACTTC. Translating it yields CASVSRSYEQYF.

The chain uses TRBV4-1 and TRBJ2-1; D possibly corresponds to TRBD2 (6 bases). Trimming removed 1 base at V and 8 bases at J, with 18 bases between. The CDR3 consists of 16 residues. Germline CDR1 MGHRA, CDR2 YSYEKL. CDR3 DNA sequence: TGCGCCAGCAGCCAAGGCGCGCGGGGTTCGGTGGATGAGCAGTTCTTC. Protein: CASSQGARGSVDEQFF.

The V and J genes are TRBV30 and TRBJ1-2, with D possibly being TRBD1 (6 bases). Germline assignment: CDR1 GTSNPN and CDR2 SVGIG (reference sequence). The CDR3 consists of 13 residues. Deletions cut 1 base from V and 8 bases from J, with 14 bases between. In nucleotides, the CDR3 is TGTGCCTGGAGTGGAACAGGGTCACGAGGCTACACCTTC. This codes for CAWSGTGSRGYTF. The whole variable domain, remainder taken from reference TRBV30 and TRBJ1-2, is SQTIHQWPATLVQPVGSPLSLECTVEGTSNPNLYWYRQAAGRGLQLLFYSVGIGQISSEVPQNLSASRPQDRQFILSSKKLLLSDSGFYLCAWSGTGSRGYTFGSGTRLTVV.

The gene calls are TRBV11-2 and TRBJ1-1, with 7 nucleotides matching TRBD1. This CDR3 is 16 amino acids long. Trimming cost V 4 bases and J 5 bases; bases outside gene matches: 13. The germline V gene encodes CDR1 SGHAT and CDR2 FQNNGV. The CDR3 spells CASSSISRGLGTEAFF. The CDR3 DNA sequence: TGTGCCAGCAGCTCCATCTCTAGGGGGCTTGGTACTGAAGCTTTCTTT.

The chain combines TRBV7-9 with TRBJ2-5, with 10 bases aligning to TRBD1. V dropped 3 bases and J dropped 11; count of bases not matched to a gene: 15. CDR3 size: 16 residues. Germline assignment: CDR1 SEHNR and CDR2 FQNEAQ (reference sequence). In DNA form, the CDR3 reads TGTGCCAGCAGCTTCTGGCTGACCGGGACAGGGGAAGAGCAGTACTTC. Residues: CASSFWLTGTGEEQYF.

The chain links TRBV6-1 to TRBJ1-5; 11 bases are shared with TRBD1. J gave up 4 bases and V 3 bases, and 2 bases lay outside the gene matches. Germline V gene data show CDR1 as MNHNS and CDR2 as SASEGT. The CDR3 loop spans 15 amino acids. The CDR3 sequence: CASSEWDRGNQPQHF. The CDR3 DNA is TGTGCCAGCAGTGAGTGGGACAGGGGGAATCAGCCCCAGCATTTT.

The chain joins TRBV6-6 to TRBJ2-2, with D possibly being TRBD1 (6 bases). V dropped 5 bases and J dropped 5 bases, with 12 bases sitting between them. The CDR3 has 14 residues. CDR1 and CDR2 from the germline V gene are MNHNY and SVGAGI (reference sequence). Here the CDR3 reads CASSAYRETGELFF. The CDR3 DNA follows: TGTGCCAGCAGTGCCTACAGGGAGACCGGGGAGCTGTTTTTT.